This is a list of T cell receptor beta chains from one sample in a study of blood T cell repertoires in COVID-19. Sequencing was performed with immunoSEQ multiplex PCR; in TCRdb, only in-frame clones are kept and a portion is missing. This table has around 54,000 clones, roughly 80% appearing once. Sequencing was performed on PBMCs or T cells enriched from blood (not recorded which). Receptors were obtained from a woman aged 45-59 years with acute COVID-19. Both conserved end residues are part of each CDR3. D genes are given only for firm matches. Clone size is shown for a subset of rows, as once, few, many or a class of expanded clone.

>TRBV5-1|TRBD2|TRBJ2-2|NA
TGCGCCAGCAGCCCTGGGACTACCCAGACCGGGGAGCTGTTTTTT
CASSPGTTQTGELFF
>TRBV2|TRBD1|TRBJ2-5|NA
TGTGCCAGCAGTTTCGAGACAGGGGCCCAAGAGACCCAGTACTTC
CASSFETGAQETQYF
>TRBV11-2|TRBD1|TRBJ2-7|once
TGTGCCAGCAGCTTAGATCTGACAGGGAACTCCTACGAGCAGTACTTC
CASSLDLTGNSYEQYF
>TRBV10-3|TRBD2|TRBJ2-5|NA
TGTGCCATCAGTGAGCGTTGGGGTAGCGGGGGATTGGGGGAGACCCAGTACTTC
CAISERWGSGGLGETQYF
>TRBV10-3|NA|TRBJ1-1|NA
TGTGCCAGCAAAGCAGGGGAAGTGAACACTGAAGCTTTCTTT
CASKAGEVNTEAFF
>TRBV11-3|TRBD1|TRBJ1-1|NA
TGTGCCAGCAGCCAACCTAGGACAGGGAACACTGAAGCTTTCTTT
CASSQPRTGNTEAFF
>TRBV27|TRBD1|TRBJ1-4|NA
TGTGCCAGCAGTCTCCTCGGGACAGCTAATGAAAAACTGTTTTTT
CASSLLGTANEKLFF
>TRBV7-3|TRBD2|TRBJ2-1|NA
TGTGCCAGCAGCGCCGAGGGACTAGGGACGGGGGAGCAGTTCTTC
CASSAEGLGTGEQFF
>TRBV7-3|NA|TRBJ2-3|NA
TGTGCCAGCAGCTCGACCCCTCAGGGCACAGATACGCAGTATTTT
CASSSTPQGTDTQYF
>TRBV2|NA|TRBJ2-2|NA
TGTGCCAGCAGTGTGGCAGGGTCGGGCACCGGGGAGCTGTTTTTT
CASSVAGSGTGELFF
>TRBV7-9|NA|TRBJ2-5|NA
TGTGCCAGCAGCTTCGGGGAAGAGACCCAGTACTTC
CASSFGEETQYF
>TRBV15|NA|TRBJ1-5|NA
TGTGCCACCAGCGTCGAGAGCAATCAGCCCCAGCATTTT
CATSVESNQPQHF
>TRBV13|NA|TRBJ1-1|NA
TGTGCCAGCAGCATTAAAGGGGACACTGAAGCTTTCTTT
CASSIKGDTEAFF
>TRBV6-5|TRBD1|TRBJ2-7|NA
TGTGCCAGTGCAGGGGGTTGGTACGAGCAGTACTTC
CASAGGWYEQYF
>TRBV11-3|NA|TRBJ1-5|NA
TGTGCCAGCAGCTTAGATATAAGCACTCCCCAGCATTTT
CASSLDISTPQHF
>TRBV19|NA|TRBJ1-2|NA
TGTGCCAGTAGTCTAACGAGTTATGGCTACACCTTC
CASSLTSYGYTF
>TRBV19|TRBD1|TRBJ1-6|few
TGTGCCAGTAGAAGGGGGCGTATAGGCAATTCACCCCTCCACTTT
CASRRGRIGNSPLHF
>TRBV11-2|TRBD1|TRBJ1-3|few
TGTGCCAGCAGCTTCCAGACAGGGGATGGAAACACCATATATTTT
CASSFQTGDGNTIYF
>TRBV27|TRBD1|TRBJ2-1|NA
TGTGCCAGCAGTTTATCGACAGGGCGTGATGAGCAGTTCTTC
CASSLSTGRDEQFF
>TRBV28|TRBD2|TRBJ2-7|few
TGTGCCAGCAGCAAAACTAGCGGGGGGGCCGGAGAGCAGTACTTC
CASSKTSGGAGEQYF
>TRBV21-1|NA|TRBJ2-4|once
TGTGCCAGCAGCAAAGCCCAAGCCCCGCGGAACATTCAGTACTTC
CASSKAQAPRNIQYF
>TRBV5-1|TRBD1|TRBJ1-2|NA
TGCGCCAGCAGCCAAGGACAGGGGAATGGCGGCTACACCTTC
CASSQGQGNGGYTF
>TRBV7-8|NA|TRBJ2-3|NA
TGTGCCAGCAGCTTATTTGCGGTTAGCACAGATACGCAGTATTTT
CASSLFAVSTDTQYF
>TRBV7-9|TRBD1|TRBJ1-1|NA
TGTGCCAGCAGCTTAGGGGGACAGGTAACTGAAGCTTTCTTT
CASSLGGQVTEAFF
>TRBV3-1/TRBV3-2|NA|TRBJ1-2|few
TGTGCCAGCAGCCAACGGGGGGACGGCTATGGCTACACCTTC
CASSQRGDGYGYTF
>TRBV11-2|NA|TRBJ2-3|NA
TGTGCCAGCAGCTTGGGGCCCTCTTATACGCAGTATTTT
CASSLGPSYTQYF
>TRBV5-6|TRBD1|TRBJ2-3|NA
TGTGCCAGCAGCTTGGGACAGGGTACTAGCACAGATACGCAGTATTTT
CASSLGQGTSTDTQYF
>TRBV5-3|TRBD2|TRBJ2-1|NA
TGTGCCAGAAGCTTGGTACTAGCGGGGGGGATGATGTCCTACAATGAGCAGTTCTTC
CARSLVLAGGMMSYNEQFF
>TRBV30|TRBD2|TRBJ2-3|NA
TGTGCCTGGAGAAGACTAGCGGGGGGCCCTACAGATACGCAGTATTTT
CAWRRLAGGPTDTQYF
>TRBV12-3/TRBV12-4|NA|TRBJ1-2|NA
TGTGCCAGCAGTAACGGACAGTCCTATGGCTACACCTTC
CASSNGQSYGYTF
>TRBV6-5|NA|TRBJ1-6|few
TGTGCCAGCAGTTCTATGGACAGTTTTAATTCACCCCTCCACTTT
CASSSMDSFNSPLHF
>TRBV14|NA|TRBJ1-2|NA
TGTGCCAGCAGCCAAAGACTCCATTATGGCTACACCTTC
CASSQRLHYGYTF
>TRBV19|TRBD1|TRBJ2-1|NA
TGTGCCAGTAATCCGGACAGGGTGGATGGTGAGCAGTTCTTC
CASNPDRVDGEQFF
>TRBV11-1|TRBD1|TRBJ2-7|NA
TGTGCCAGCAGCCTTAGGACAGGATCATACGAGCAGTACTTC
CASSLRTGSYEQYF
>TRBV7-3|TRBD1|TRBJ2-7|once
TGTGCCAGCAGCTCGGGACAGGGGAACGAGCAGTACTTC
CASSSGQGNEQYF
>TRBV7-7|TRBD2|TRBJ2-5|NA
TGTGCTAGCAGCTTCAGCGGGGGCAGCGAGACCCAGTACTTC
CASSFSGGSETQYF
>TRBV12-3/TRBV12-4|NA|TRBJ2-5|NA
TGTGCCAGCAGTTTAATCGGGGAAGAGACCCAGTACTTC
CASSLIGEETQYF
>TRBV19|NA|TRBJ2-7|NA
TGTGCCAGTCGTTCCCGGGGCTACGAGCAGTACTTC
CASRSRGYEQYF
>TRBV9|NA|TRBJ2-1|NA
TGTGCCAGCAGCGTAGGAAGTGGAGGTAATGAGCAGTTCTTC
CASSVGSGGNEQFF